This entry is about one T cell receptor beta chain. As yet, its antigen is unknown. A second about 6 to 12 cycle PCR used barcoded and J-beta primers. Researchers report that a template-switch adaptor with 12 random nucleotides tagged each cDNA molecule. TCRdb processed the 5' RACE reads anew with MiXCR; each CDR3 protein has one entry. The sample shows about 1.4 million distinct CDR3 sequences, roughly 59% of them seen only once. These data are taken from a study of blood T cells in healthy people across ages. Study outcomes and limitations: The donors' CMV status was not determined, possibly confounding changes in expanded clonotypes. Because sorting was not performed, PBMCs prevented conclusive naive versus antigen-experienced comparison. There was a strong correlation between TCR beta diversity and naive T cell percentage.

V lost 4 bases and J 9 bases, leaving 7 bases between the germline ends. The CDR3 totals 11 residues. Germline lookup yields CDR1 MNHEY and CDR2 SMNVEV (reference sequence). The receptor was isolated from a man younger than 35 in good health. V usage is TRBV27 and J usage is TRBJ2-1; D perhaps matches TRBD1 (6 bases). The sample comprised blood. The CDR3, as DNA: TGTGCCAGCAGTTCAGGGGCTGAGCAGTTCTTC. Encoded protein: CASSSGAEQFF.